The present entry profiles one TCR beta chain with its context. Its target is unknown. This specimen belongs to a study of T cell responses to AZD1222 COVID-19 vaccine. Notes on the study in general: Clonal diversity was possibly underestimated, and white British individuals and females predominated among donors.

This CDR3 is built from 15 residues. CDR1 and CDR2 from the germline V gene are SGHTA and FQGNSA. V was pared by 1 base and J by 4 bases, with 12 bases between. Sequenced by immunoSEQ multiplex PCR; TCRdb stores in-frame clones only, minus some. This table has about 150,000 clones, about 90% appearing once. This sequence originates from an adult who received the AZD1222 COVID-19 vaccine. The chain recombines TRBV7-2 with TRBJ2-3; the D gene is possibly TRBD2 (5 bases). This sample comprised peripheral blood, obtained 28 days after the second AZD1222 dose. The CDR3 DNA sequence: TGTGCCAGCAGCTTAGGAGTGCGGGTGCCAGATACGCAGTATTTT. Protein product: CASSLGVRVPDTQYF.